The entry below describes one T cell receptor beta chain. Its antigen is undetermined. Using immunoSEQ multiplex PCR, the repertoire was profiled, and TCRdb retains in-frame clones only, with some absent. The sample includes 20,000 to 25,000 clones, roughly 30% seen only once; the top ten take approximately 7%. Treatment of the sample: randomized to nivolumab then ipilimumab (arm A) or the reverse (arm B). The data are from a study of sequential checkpoint blockade in melanoma. Turning to the study itself: Patients were randomized 1:1 to nivolumab-then-ipilimumab or ipilimumab-then-nivolumab first-line. Some 90 pretreatment tumor DNA samples were TCRβ immunosequenced. Fewer than 25 patients had tumor biopsies before treatment and at week 13. Findings of the study overall: T-cell fraction and clonality followed PD-L1 and CD8+ counts, not mutational load.

The source of this sequence is a human donor with melanoma. Sequenced material: tumor tissue (inferred from file names), taken from a patient given nivolumab and ipilimumab in sequence.

The CDR3 protein is CAWNPGRGNTEAFF. The CDR3 nucleotides are TGTGCCTGGAACCCGGGGCGGGGGAACACTGAAGCTTTCTTT. The chain joins TRBV30 to TRBJ1-1, with D perhaps TRBD1 (5 bases). Trimming took 4 bases from V and 1 from J, leaving 13 bases between them. CDR1 and CDR2 (germline): GTSNPN, SVGIG (reference sequence). The CDR3 has 14 amino acids. Variable domain in full (rest from reference TRBV30 and TRBJ1-1): SQTIHQWPATLVQPVGSPLSLECTVEGTSNPNLYWYRQAAGRGLQLLFYSVGIGQISSEVPQNLSASRPQDRQFILSSKKLLLSDSGFYLCAWNPGRGNTEAFFGQGTRLTVV.